A selection of T cell receptor beta chains follows, all from one sample in a study of vaccination effects on CD4 cells after COVID-19. The table came from immunoSEQ multiplex PCR; TCRdb's copy has only in-frame clones and leaves some out. The profile shows tens of thousands of clones, over 70% of them singletons. No antigen has been assigned to these receptors. This specimen consisted of CD4+ T cells from PBMCs cultured with a peptide pool, obtained before COVID-19 vaccination. These receptors were collected from a human donor who had a prior SARS-CoV-2 infection. Each CDR3 is given with its conserved first and last residue. D genes are given only for firm matches. Size tells how often a clone was seen (once, few, many) or the class of an expanded clone, and some rows leave it out.

TRBV11-3,TRBJ2-7,-,TRBD2,CASSYGRSSYEQYF
TRBV6-5,TRBJ1-6,-,TRBD1,CASSKTGDTSPLHF
TRBV4-3,TRBJ1-1,-,-,CASSQDSGFDTEAFF
TRBV6-6,TRBJ2-3,-,-,CASRDRAGTSTDTQYF
TRBV5-1,TRBJ2-5,few,-,CASSPDSHQETQYF
TRBV6-5,TRBJ2-3,-,-,CASRSAGLPDTQYF
TRBV15,TRBJ2-5,-,-,CATSRGGAQETQYF
TRBV18,TRBJ1-3,-,-,CASSPSSPGPGNTIYF
TRBV6-5,TRBJ2-5,few,-,CASSTWPRTQYF
TRBV5-3,TRBJ1-2,-,-,CARSLGGGGNGYTF
TRBV5-1,TRBJ1-6,-,-,CASSLSSSNSPLHF
TRBV2,TRBJ2-3,few,-,CASRRGTRGTDTQYF
TRBV20-1,TRBJ2-7,-,-,CSANSNYEQYF
TRBV27,TRBJ2-4,-,-,CASSAGQKIAKNIQYF
TRBV12-3/TRBV12-4,TRBJ2-3,-,-,CASSFYTDTQYF